Described below is a single T cell receptor beta chain sequence and its context. The antigen is unknown. The data derive from a study of vaccination and CD4 T cells after COVID-19. In the study overall: Recovered patients in the cohort numbered six men and four women, two of them Hispanic. Those taking part got two shots of either the BNT162b2 or the mRNA-1273 vaccine.

This CDR3 is 16 amino acids long. V was clipped by 7 bases and J by 7 bases; unmatched bases: 9. Treatment described: approximately nine-day PBMC culture with coronavirus spike peptide pools or control peptides (ViraFEST assay). Cultured CD4+ T cell DNA was sequenced using the Oncomine TCR Beta short-read assay. TCRdb itself ran the PCR reads through MiXCR, one entry per CDR3 protein. The table shows about 18,000 distinct CDR3 sequences, with about three fifths occurring only once. The TCR sequence derives from a human donor who had recovered from COVID-19. The chain carries TRBV23-1 and TRBJ2-2; 13 bases are shared with TRBD2. TRBV23-1 is reported as an ORF; its role is uncertain. Material for sequencing was CD4+ T cells from blood, cultured in vitro. The CDR3 DNA reads as TGCGCCAGCACCCACGGACTAGCGGGAGCCAACGGGGAGCTGTTTTTT. Its protein product is CASTHGLAGANGELFF.